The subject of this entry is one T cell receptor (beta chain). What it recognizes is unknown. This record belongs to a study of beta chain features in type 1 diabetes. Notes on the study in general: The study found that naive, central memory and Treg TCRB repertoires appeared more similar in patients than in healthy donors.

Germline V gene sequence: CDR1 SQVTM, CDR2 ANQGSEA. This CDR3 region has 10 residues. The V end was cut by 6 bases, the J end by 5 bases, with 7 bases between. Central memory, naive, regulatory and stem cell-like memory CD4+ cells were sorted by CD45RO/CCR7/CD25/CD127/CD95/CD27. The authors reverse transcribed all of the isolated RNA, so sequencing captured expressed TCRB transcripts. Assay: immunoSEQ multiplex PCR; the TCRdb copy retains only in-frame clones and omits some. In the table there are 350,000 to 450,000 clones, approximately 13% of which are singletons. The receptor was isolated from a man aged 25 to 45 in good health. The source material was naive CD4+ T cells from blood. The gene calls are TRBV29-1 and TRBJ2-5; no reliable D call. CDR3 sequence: CSVRPETQYF. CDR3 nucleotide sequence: TGCAGCGTGAGGCCGGAGACCCAGTACTTC.